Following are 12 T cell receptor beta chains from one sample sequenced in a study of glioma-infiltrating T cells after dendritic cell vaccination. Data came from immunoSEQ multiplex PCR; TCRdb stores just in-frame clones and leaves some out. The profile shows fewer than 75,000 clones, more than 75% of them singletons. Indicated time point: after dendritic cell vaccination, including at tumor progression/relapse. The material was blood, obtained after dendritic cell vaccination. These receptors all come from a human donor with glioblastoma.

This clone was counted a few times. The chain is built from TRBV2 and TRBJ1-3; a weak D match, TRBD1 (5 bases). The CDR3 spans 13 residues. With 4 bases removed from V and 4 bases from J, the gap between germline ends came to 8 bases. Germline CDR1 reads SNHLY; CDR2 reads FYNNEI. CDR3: CASSVDRGNTIYF. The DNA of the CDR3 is TGTGCCAGCAGTGTAGACAGAGGAAACACCATATATTTT.

CDR3 in amino acids: CASSQVGGADTQYF. CDR3 DNA sequence: TGTGCCAGCAGCCAAGTGGGGGGAGCAGATACGCAGTATTTT. The chain joins TRBV14 to TRBJ2-3, with D tentatively TRBD2 (6 bases). CDR3 length: 14 amino acids. V lost 1 base to trimming and J lost 4 bases, with 9 bases between them. Germline V lookup: CDR1 SGHDN, CDR2 FVKESK.

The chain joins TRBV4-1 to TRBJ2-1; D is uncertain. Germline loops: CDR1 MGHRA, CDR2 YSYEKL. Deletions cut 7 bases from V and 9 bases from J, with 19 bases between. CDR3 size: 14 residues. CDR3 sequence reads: CASNTEFKFGEQFF. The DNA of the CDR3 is TGCGCCAGCAATACGGAGTTCAAATTTGGTGAGCAGTTCTTC.

The CDR3, as DNA: TGTGCCAGCAGATCAGGGGACCAGACCCAGTACTTC. It translates to CASRSGDQTQYF. The chain employs TRBV7-8 and TRBJ2-5; weak D call: TRBD1 (6 bases). Germline V gene sequence: CDR1 SGHVS, CDR2 FQNEAQ. The germline V and J ends were trimmed by 6 bases and 6 bases, with 11 bases remaining between them. The CDR3 is 12 residues long.

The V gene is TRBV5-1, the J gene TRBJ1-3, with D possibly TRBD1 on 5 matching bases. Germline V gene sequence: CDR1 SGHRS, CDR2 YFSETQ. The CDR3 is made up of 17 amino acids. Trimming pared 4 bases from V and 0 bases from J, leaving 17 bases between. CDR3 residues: CASSPGDGRSSGNTIYF. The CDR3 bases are TGCGCCAGCAGCCCGGGGGACGGCCGAAGCTCTGGAAACACCATATATTTT. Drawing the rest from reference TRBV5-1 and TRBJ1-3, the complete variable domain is KAGVTQTPRYLIKTRGQQVTLSCSPISGHRSVSWYQQTPGQGLQFLFEYFSETQRNKGNFPGRFSGRQFSNSRSEMNVSTLELGDSALYLCASSPGDGRSSGNTIYFGEGSWLTVV.

CDR3 nucleotide sequence: TGTGCCAGCAGCCCGCGCGGGGCGTATAGGGAGACCCAGTACTTC. Its protein product is CASSPRGAYRETQYF. The V and J genes are TRBV13 and TRBJ2-5; perhaps TRBD2 as D (6 bases). V was cut by 5 bases and J by 5 bases, with 18 bases left in between. This CDR3 is 15 amino acids long. Germline CDR1 PRHDT, CDR2 FYEKMQ (reference sequence).

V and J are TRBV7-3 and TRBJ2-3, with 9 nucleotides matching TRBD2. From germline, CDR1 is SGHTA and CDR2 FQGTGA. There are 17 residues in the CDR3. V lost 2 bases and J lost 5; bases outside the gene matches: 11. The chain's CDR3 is CASSLQTGRGGVDTQYF. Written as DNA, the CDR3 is TGTGCCAGCAGCTTACAAACGGGGCGGGGGGGCGTAGATACGCAGTATTTT.

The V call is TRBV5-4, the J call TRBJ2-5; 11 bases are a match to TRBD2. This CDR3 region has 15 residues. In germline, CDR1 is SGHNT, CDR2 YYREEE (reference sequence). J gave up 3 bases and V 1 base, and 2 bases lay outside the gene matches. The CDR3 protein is CASSLPGLAEETQYF. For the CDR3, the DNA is TGTGCCAGCAGCTTGCCGGGACTAGCGGAAGAGACCCAGTACTTC.

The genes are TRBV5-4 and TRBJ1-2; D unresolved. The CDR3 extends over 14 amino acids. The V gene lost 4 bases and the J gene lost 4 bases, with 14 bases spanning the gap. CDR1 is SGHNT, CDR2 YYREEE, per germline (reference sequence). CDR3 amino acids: CASSPSYGSYGYTF. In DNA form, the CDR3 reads TGTGCCAGCAGCCCTTCTTATGGGAGCTATGGCTACACCTTC.

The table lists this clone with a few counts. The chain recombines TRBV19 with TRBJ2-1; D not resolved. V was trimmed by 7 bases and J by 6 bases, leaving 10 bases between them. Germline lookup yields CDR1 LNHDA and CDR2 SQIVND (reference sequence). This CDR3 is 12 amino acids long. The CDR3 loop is CASISSLNEQFF. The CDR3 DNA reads TGTGCCAGTATTTCTTCTCTCAATGAGCAGTTCTTC.

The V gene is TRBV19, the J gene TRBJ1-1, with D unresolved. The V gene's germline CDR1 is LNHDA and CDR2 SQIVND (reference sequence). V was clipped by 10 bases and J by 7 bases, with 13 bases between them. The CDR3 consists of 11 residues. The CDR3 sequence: CATAGEDEAFF. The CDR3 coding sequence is TGTGCCACTGCCGGGGAGGATGAAGCTTTCTTT.

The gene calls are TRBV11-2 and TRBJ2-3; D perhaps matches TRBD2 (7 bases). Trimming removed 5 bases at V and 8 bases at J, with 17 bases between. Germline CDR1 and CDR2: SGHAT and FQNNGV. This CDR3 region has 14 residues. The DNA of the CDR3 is TGTGCCAGCAGCCCAAACGGAGGGGGGGGTACGCAGTATTTT. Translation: CASSPNGGGGTQYF.